This record covers a single T cell receptor (beta chain). Its antigen is not identified. The data derive from a study of T cell responses to AZD1222 COVID-19 vaccine. Points from the study as a whole: Across the whole spike, CD4 TCRs peaked at regions 160-218 and 743-854. Recipients of AZD1222 seropositive at baseline numbered only 5 or 6. The study sampled repertoires only after the peak T cell response. The sample set comprised mostly white British donors with more females, and clonal diversity was possibly underestimated.

Using immunoSEQ multiplex PCR, the repertoire was profiled, and TCRdb retains in-frame clones only, with some absent. This listing includes over 130,000 clones. CDR1 and CDR2 (germline): SGHTA, FQGNSA. The V gene lost 1 base and the J gene lost 8 bases, with 11 bases spanning the gap. The length of the CDR3 is 14 residues. The sample taken for sequencing was peripheral blood. This TCR was recovered from an adult in good health. The V gene is TRBV7-2, the J gene TRBJ2-2, with a weak D call TRBD1 (6 bases). Written as DNA, the CDR3 is TGTGCCAGCAGCTTAGGGGGCGGACAGGGGGAGCTGTTTTTT. Encoded protein: CASSLGGGQGELFF.